This TCR beta chain was captured by sequencing in a study of technical replicates of blood from a few donors. CDR1 is SGHTS and CDR2 is YDEGEE in the germline V gene. Trimming left V 1 base short and J 7 bases short, with 8 bases between. CDR3 length equals 12 residues. Repertoires were generated with immunoSEQ multiplex PCR, while TCRdb's copy carries only in-frame clones and drops some. The table lists around 68,000 clones, about 97% of them singletons. The sample taken for sequencing was T cells isolated from PBMCs. V is TRBV5-8 and J is TRBJ1-2; perhaps TRBD1 as D (6 bases). This clonotype was obtained from a human donor in good health. The CDR3 region has the DNA TGTGCCAGCAGCTTGAACAGGGCTGGCTACACCTTC. Translated, it gives CASSLNRAGYTF.